The 25 T cell receptor beta chains in this list originate from one sample, sequenced in a study of T cell changes during pregnancy in multiple sclerosis. Data came from immunoSEQ multiplex PCR; TCRdb stores just in-frame clones and leaves some out. The sample records about 42,000 clones, approximately 92% being singletons. Sample: CD4+ T cells from peripheral blood mononuclear cells, taken after pregnancy. These receptors originate from a female donor in good health, enrolled as a control in a pregnancy study.

The gene calls are TRBV5-1 and TRBJ2-7; D ambiguous. CDR3 length: 14 amino acids. The V gene lost 2 bases and the J gene lost 2 bases, with 11 bases spanning the gap. Germline V gives CDR1 SGHRS, CDR2 YFSETQ. The CDR3 nucleotides read TGCGCCAGCAGCTTAGGCCCAGGCACCTACGAGCAGTACTTC. Amino acids: CASSLGPGTYEQYF.

The chain recombines TRBV4-3 with TRBJ2-2; 9 bases are a match to TRBD2. From germline, CDR1 is LGHNA and CDR2 YSLEER. This CDR3 has 17 residues. V shed 4 bases, J shed 6 bases, and the junction held 12 bases outside the gene matches. The CDR3 DNA is TGCGCCAGCAGCCCACCCGGCGGGAGGGCCTTCCCCGGGGAGCTGTTTTTT. It yields the protein CASSPPGGRAFPGELFF.

V gene TRBV18 combines with J gene TRBJ2-3; 7 nucleotides line up with TRBD1. Losses at the gene ends were 3 bases for V and 4 bases for J; bases not matched to a gene: 7. Germline values: CDR1 KGHSH, CDR2 LQKENI. The CDR3 sequence is 15 residues long. DNA for the CDR3: TGTGCCAGCTCACCCACCGACAGGGTTTCAGATACGCAGTATTTT. This encodes CASSPTDRVSDTQYF. Combining the CDR3 with reference TRBV18 and TRBJ2-3 gives the whole variable domain NAGVMQNPRHLVRRRGQEARLRCSPMKGHSHVYWYRQLPEEGLKFMVYLQKENIIDESGMPKERFSAEFPKEGPSILRIQQVVRGDSAAYFCASSPTDRVSDTQYFGPGTRLTVL.

The gene calls are TRBV7-9 and TRBJ1-1; D ambiguous. Germline loops: CDR1 SEHNR, CDR2 FQNEAQ (reference sequence). V was cut by 3 bases and J by 4 bases, with 18 bases left in between. The CDR3 totals 16 residues. CDR3 loop: CASSFSPRGGGTEAFF. Here the CDR3 DNA reads TGTGCCAGCAGCTTTTCCCCTCGAGGCGGCGGCACTGAAGCTTTCTTT.

The chain links TRBV9 to TRBJ2-5; 8 nucleotides align to TRBD1. This CDR3 has 16 amino acids. Germline values: CDR1 SGDLS, CDR2 YYNGEE. J gave up 2 bases and V 3 bases, and 9 bases lay outside the gene matches. In DNA form, the CDR3 reads TGTGCCAGCAGCGACCGAGGGGGACAGGTACAAGAGACCCAGTACTTC. Its translation is CASSDRGGQVQETQYF.

This sequence joins TRBV10-2 and TRBJ1-1; D is unresolved. Trimming took 7 bases from V and 6 from J, leaving 21 bases between them. Germline CDR1 WSHSY, CDR2 SAAADI. CDR3 length: 15 amino acids. CDR3 amino acids: CASKLLGPEGAEAFF. The DNA for the CDR3 is TGCGCCAGCAAGCTACTCGGACCGGAGGGTGCTGAAGCTTTCTTT.

The rearrangement uses TRBV19 and TRBJ1-6, with D maybe TRBD1 (5 bases). The CDR3 runs 14 residues. Germline CDR1 is LNHDA and CDR2 is SQIVND (reference sequence). V lost 7 bases and J lost 5, with 12 bases in between. The CDR3, as DNA: TGTGCCAGTACCCCGGGGGGAGATAATTCACCCCTCCACTTT. Its translation: CASTPGGDNSPLHF. The whole variable domain, remainder taken from reference TRBV19 and TRBJ1-6, is DGGITQSPKYLFRKEGQNVTLSCEQNLNHDAMYWYRQDPGQGLRLIYYSQIVNDFQKGDIAEGYSVSREKKESFPLTVTSAQKNPTAFYLCASTPGGDNSPLHFGNGTRLTVT.

This clone was seen just once. The V call is TRBV7-9, the J call TRBJ1-5, with 9 nucleotides matching TRBD1. This CDR3 is built from 16 residues. Germline values: CDR1 SEHNR, CDR2 FQNEAQ (reference sequence). J gave up 4 bases and V 8 bases, and 12 bases lay outside the gene matches. The DNA of the CDR3 is TGTGCCAGCCCCTTTAGGGTGACAGGGGGAAATCAGCCCCAGCATTTT. This sequence encodes CASPFRVTGGNQPQHF.

V usage is TRBV7-9 and J usage is TRBJ2-1; D is possibly TRBD1 (7 bases). V lost 1 base and J lost 9, with 13 bases in between. The CDR3 length is 14 residues. Germline-derived CDR1 and CDR2 are SEHNR and FQNEAQ (reference sequence). The DNA for the CDR3 is TGTGCCAGCAGCTTAGTGGAGGGGGCGGGTGAGCAGTTCTTC. It is translated as CASSLVEGAGEQFF.

The V call is TRBV19, the J call TRBJ1-5; D might be TRBD1 (5 bases). The germline CDR1 and CDR2 sequences are LNHDA and SQIVND (reference sequence). V shed 1 base and J shed 1 base, with 8 bases lying between them. CDR3 length: 15 residues. CDR3 DNA sequence: TGTGCCAGTAGTATAGGGACAACCAGCAATCAGCCCCAGCATTTT. Translating it yields CASSIGTTSNQPQHF.

The rearrangement joins TRBV4-1 to TRBJ2-1, with D possibly being TRBD2 (6 bases). Germline V gene sequence: CDR1 MGHRA, CDR2 YSYEKL. Trimming pared 3 bases from V and 5 bases from J, leaving 8 bases between. This CDR3 contains 13 residues. The CDR3 here is CASSQRTNNEQFF. The CDR3 DNA reads TGCGCCAGCAGCCAGCGGACTAACAATGAGCAGTTCTTC.

The chain has TRBV7-6 and TRBJ2-1; 7 nucleotides align to TRBD2. CDR1 and CDR2 (germline): SGHVS, FNYEAQ. V shed 5 bases and J 6 bases; nucleotides not matched to a gene: 13. This CDR3 is built from 16 residues. CDR3 loop: CASSPGRRASGNEQFF. CDR3 DNA: TGTGCCAGCAGCCCCGGGAGGAGGGCTAGCGGCAATGAGCAGTTCTTC.

The genes are TRBV2 and TRBJ1-2, with 8 bases identical to TRBD1. V shed 2 bases, J shed 4 bases, and the junction held 6 bases outside the gene matches. The CDR3 covers 15 residues. Germline V gives CDR1 SNHLY, CDR2 FYNNEI. The CDR3 spells CASSERTGSVYGYTF. The CDR3 coding sequence is TGTGCCAGCAGTGAAAGGACAGGGTCAGTCTATGGCTACACCTTC.

This clone was observed a single time. The chain recombines TRBV27 with TRBJ1-6, with D possibly matching TRBD1 (6 bases). Germline V lookup: CDR1 MNHEY, CDR2 SMNVEV (reference sequence). This CDR3 has 16 residues. The ends were cut back, 0 bases at V and 10 bases at J, with 16 bases in the middle. The CDR3 region is CASSLSLTGIDSPLHF. CDR3 nucleotides: TGTGCCAGCAGTTTATCGTTGACAGGTATAGACTCACCCCTCCACTTT.

The rearrangement links TRBV11-2 to TRBJ1-2; 9 bases are shared with TRBD1. Germline assignment: CDR1 SGHAT and CDR2 FQNNGV. V lost 0 bases and J lost 12; bases outside the gene matches: 8. This CDR3 is built from 14 residues. CDR3 in amino acids: CASSLEPGQGSHTF. The DNA of the CDR3 is TGTGCCAGCAGCTTAGAACCGGGACAGGGTTCGCACACCTTC.

The sample holds one count of this clone. The rearrangement links TRBV19 to TRBJ1-1; D may be TRBD1 (5 bases). The ends were cut back, 3 bases at V and 0 bases at J, with 8 bases in the middle. The CDR3 has 14 residues. Germline V gene sequence: CDR1 LNHDA, CDR2 SQIVND (reference sequence). CDR3 nucleotides: TGTGCCAGTAGTATTGGGGCCATGAACACTGAAGCTTTCTTT. Encoded protein: CASSIGAMNTEAFF.

The chain employs TRBV27 and TRBJ2-7; 7 nucleotides align to TRBD2. CDR3 size: 16 residues. Germline V lookup: CDR1 MNHEY, CDR2 SMNVEV (reference sequence). Trimming removed 5 bases from V and 6 bases from J; junction bases left unmatched: 16. The CDR3 loop reads CASSGGTGTTGTEQYF. The CDR3 DNA reads TGTGCCAGCAGTGGTGGAACCGGGACTACCGGGACCGAGCAGTACTTC.

The chain is built from TRBV4-2 and TRBJ2-5; the match to TRBD2 covers 11 bases. V was pared by 0 bases and J by 4 bases, with 10 bases of the junction left unmatched. The CDR3 is 18 residues long. Germline V gene lookup returns CDR1 LGHNA and CDR2 YNFKEQ. The chain's CDR3 is CASSQDPSGGTGGETQYF. CDR3 sequence (DNA): TGTGCCAGCAGCCAAGATCCTAGCGGGGGGACCGGGGGAGAGACCCAGTACTTC.

The chain has TRBV19 and TRBJ1-2; TRBD1 might be the D (6 bases). The CDR3 has 15 residues. V was clipped by 5 bases and J by 2 bases, with 15 bases between them. In germline, CDR1 is LNHDA, CDR2 SQIVND (reference sequence). As DNA, the CDR3 is TGTGCCAGTAGTCCAAGGGGGGGAGCCAACTATGGCTACACCTTC. This translates into CASSPRGGANYGYTF.

This clone was seen once. The gene calls are TRBV6-5 and TRBJ2-5, with 8 bases fitting TRBD2. Germline V gives CDR1 MNHEY, CDR2 SVGAGI. The junction had 8 bases not matched to a gene; V was cut back by 6 bases and J by 5 bases. The CDR3 consists of 14 residues. CDR3: CASSRLSGGETQYF. The CDR3 DNA reads TGTGCCAGCAGCCGACTCTCGGGAGGGGAGACCCAGTACTTC.

A single count supports this clone. Sequence at one end of the junction differs from germline and may be a read error. The V gene is TRBV15, the J gene TRBJ2-2; perhaps TRBD2 as D (6 bases). CDR3 length: 14 residues. CDR1 and CDR2 (germline): LNHNV, YYDKDF (reference sequence). DNA for the CDR3: TGTGCCACCAGCAGACTAGCGAACCCCGGGGAGCTGTTTTTT. It codes for CATSRLANPGELFF.

The genes are TRBV12-5 and TRBJ2-5, with TRBD2 identical over 9 bases. Germline trimming cut 1 base from V and 5 bases from J; bases unmatched to any gene: 11. Germline assignment: CDR1 LGHNT and CDR2 FRNRAP. This CDR3 contains 17 residues. The CDR3 loop is CASGLAVSGRRGETQYF. The DNA for the CDR3 is TGTGCTAGTGGTTTGGCCGTTAGCGGGAGACGGGGGGAGACCCAGTACTTC.

The chain has TRBV7-2 and TRBJ2-3, with 7 bases fitting TRBD2. Germline CDR1 reads SGHTA; CDR2 reads FQGNSA. Germline trimming cut 0 bases from V and 3 bases from J; bases unmatched to any gene: 0. This CDR3 spans 14 amino acids. CDR3 region: CASSLAGGTDTQYF. DNA for the CDR3: TGTGCCAGCAGCTTAGCGGGAGGGACAGATACGCAGTATTTT.

The chain employs TRBV28 and TRBJ1-2, with no clear D. CDR3 length equals 12 residues. Trimming pared 3 bases from V and 4 bases from J, leaving 6 bases between. In germline, CDR1 is MDHEN, CDR2 SYDVKM. CDR3 protein: CASSFGFYGYTF. In DNA, the CDR3 is TGTGCCAGCAGTTTCGGGTTCTATGGCTACACCTTC.

The chain carries TRBV28 and TRBJ2-6; TRBD1 aligns across 9 bases. Germline V gene lookup returns CDR1 MDHEN and CDR2 SYDVKM. V lost 5 bases to trimming and J lost 0 bases; unmatched junction nucleotides: 11. The CDR3 loop spans 19 amino acids. CDR3 loop: CASSAPTGGEFSGANVLTF. DNA of the CDR3: TGTGCCAGCAGTGCCCCGACAGGGGGTGAGTTCTCTGGGGCCAACGTCCTGACTTTC. Looking up the rest from reference TRBV28 and TRBJ2-6 gives the full variable domain: DVKVTQSSRYLVKRTGEKVFLECVQDMDHENMFWYRQDPGLGLRLIYFSYDVKMKEKGDIPEGYSVSREKKERFSLILESASTNQTSMYLCASSAPTGGEFSGANVLTFGAGSRLTVL.